The 11 T cell receptor beta chains in this list originate from one sample, sequenced in a study of CD8 T cells in Susac syndrome. Random hexamers were used to reverse transcribe an amount of roughly 0.5 to 1 ug RNA. One entry per CDR3 protein results from TCRdb running MiXCR on the immunoSEQ multiplex PCR reads. The table has about 140,000 distinct CDR3 sequences, approximately 95% seen once. The sequenced sample consisted of CD4+ T cells from PBMCs. The origin of the receptors is a human donor with Susac syndrome.

This clonotype was seen a single time. This chain links TRBV29-1 with TRBJ2-3, with D maybe TRBD1 (6 bases). From germline, CDR1 is SQVTM and CDR2 ANQGSEA. V dropped 6 bases and J dropped 4 bases, with 8 bases sitting between them. CDR3 length: 11 residues. The CDR3 DNA reads as TGCAGCGTCGAGGGGGCAGATACGCAGTATTTT. Its protein is CSVEGADTQYF.

The V call is TRBV4-1, the J call TRBJ2-7, with D maybe TRBD1 (6 bases). V lost 5 bases, J lost 5 bases, and 13 bases lay in between. Per germline, CDR1 MGHRA and CDR2 YSYEKL. The CDR3 loop spans 13 amino acids. The CDR3 is CASSAHRVHEQYF. The CDR3 DNA reads TGCGCCAGCAGCGCTCACAGGGTCCACGAGCAGTACTTC.

The genes are TRBV7-3 and TRBJ2-3, with D perhaps TRBD2 (7 bases). The germline gives CDR1 SGHTA, CDR2 FQGTGA. The V and J ends lost 4 bases and 5 bases respectively, with 19 bases between them. The CDR3 spans 16 residues. The CDR3 DNA reads as TGTGCCAGCAGCTCGGGGGCGGGGGCACCCCGAGATACGCAGTATTTT. Its translation: CASSSGAGAPRDTQYF. The full variable domain, with the rest looked up from reference TRBV7-3 and TRBJ2-3, is GAGVSQTPSNKVTEKGKYVELRCDPISGHTALYWYRQSLGQGPEFLIYFQGTGAADDSGLPNDRFFAVRPEGSVSTLKIQRTERGDSAVYLCASSSGAGAPRDTQYFGPGTRLTVL.

The rearrangement uses TRBV11-1 and TRBJ2-1; TRBD2 matches 8 bases. Germline CDR1 SGHAT, CDR2 FQDESV (reference sequence). V dropped 1 base and J dropped 2; count of bases not matched to a gene: 1. This CDR3 is 15 amino acids long. The CDR3 loop reads CASSLGAGAYNEQFF. The CDR3 DNA follows: TGTGCCAGCAGCTTAGGAGCGGGAGCCTACAATGAGCAGTTCTTC.

The chain couples TRBV28 to TRBJ2-5; possibly TRBD1 or TRBD2 for D (5 bases each). Per the germline V gene, CDR1 is MDHEN and CDR2 is SYDVKM. The CDR3 consists of 15 residues. With 4 bases removed from V and 4 bases from J, the gap between germline ends came to 16 bases. CDR3 sequence (DNA): TGTGCCAGCAGTTCCGGCCGGGGAACAGGAGAGACCCAGTACTTC. It translates to CASSSGRGTGETQYF.

V gene TRBV7-2 combines with J gene TRBJ2-7; no firm D call. V was clipped by 0 bases and J by 2 bases, with 8 bases between them. Germline values: CDR1 SGHTA, CDR2 FQGNSA. The CDR3 sequence is 14 residues long. The CDR3 protein is CASSLALGPYEQYF. CDR3 in DNA: TGTGCCAGCAGCTTAGCTCTAGGGCCCTACGAGCAGTACTTC.

V is TRBV24-1 and J is TRBJ2-7, with a possible D match to TRBD1 (6 bases). V was cut by 3 bases and J by 3 bases, with 11 bases left in between. Germline V lookup: CDR1 KGHDR, CDR2 SFDVKD. The CDR3 loop spans 14 amino acids. For the CDR3, the DNA is TGTGCCACCAGTGATCGGACAGCCCGCTACGAGCAGTACTTC. This sequence encodes CATSDRTARYEQYF.

The chain is built from TRBV20-1 and TRBJ2-3, with 8 positions matching TRBD2. The germline V gene has CDR1 DFQATT and CDR2 SNEGSKA (reference sequence). The CDR3 has 12 amino acids. The V gene end was trimmed by 6 bases and the J gene end by 6 bases; junction bases not matched to a gene: 5. In DNA form, the CDR3 reads TGCAGTGCGCGCCGCGGGGGGGATACGCAGTATTTT. Translating it yields CSARRGGDTQYF.

The genes are TRBV7-2 and TRBJ2-1; 8 bases match TRBD2. The ends lost 3 bases at V and 8 bases at J; junction bases unmatched: 3. Germline assignment: CDR1 SGHTA and CDR2 FQGNSA. The CDR3 covers 13 residues. CDR3 in amino acids: CASSFAREDEQFF. CDR3 DNA sequence: TGTGCCAGCAGCTTCGCGCGGGAGGATGAGCAGTTCTTC.

The chain recombines TRBV7-3 with TRBJ1-2; the D gene is possibly TRBD1 (6 bases). The V end lost 5 bases, the J end lost 3 bases, and 13 bases lay between the germline ends. Germline V lookup: CDR1 SGHTA, CDR2 FQGTGA. The CDR3 spans 14 residues. The CDR3 is CASSPGGQHYGYTF. The CDR3 nucleotides read TGTGCCAGCAGCCCTGGCGGACAGCACTATGGCTACACCTTC.

The rearrangement links TRBV30 to TRBJ2-5; D is unclear. The CDR3 is made up of 14 amino acids. Trimming took 1 base from V and 0 from J, leaving 9 bases between them. The germline V gene has CDR1 GTSNPN and CDR2 SVGIG (reference sequence). The CDR3 DNA sequence: TGTGCCTGGAGTGGAATCTGGTACCAAGAGACCCAGTACTTC. This sequence encodes CAWSGIWYQETQYF.